A selection of T cell receptor beta chains follows, all from one sample in a study of blood T cell repertoires in COVID-19. Measured with immunoSEQ multiplex PCR; TCRdb has only the in-frame clones, and not every one. The data show some 300,000 clones, about 90% seen once. Sequenced: peripheral blood. These receptors all come from a woman in her forties or fifties with COVID-19, enrolled during active disease. Each CDR3 is given with its conserved first and last residue. The D gene is left open where the match is weak. Some rows mark clone size as missing; the rest say once, few, many or name a class of expanded clone.

DNA | CDR3 | V | size | D | J
TGTGCCAGCAGCCAAGATCTTCGAGGCGACGAGCAGTACTTC | CASSQDLRGDEQYF | TRBV4-2 | - | - | TRBJ2-7
TGCGCCAGCAGGGCGACAGGGCCGAACACTGAAGCTTTCTTT | CASRATGPNTEAFF | TRBV5-1 | - | TRBD1 | TRBJ1-1
TGTGCCAGTAGTATACCCAACACAGGGGTCTATGGCTACACCTTC | CASSIPNTGVYGYTF | TRBV19 | - | TRBD1 | TRBJ1-2
TGTGCCAGCAGTAGAAGAACAGGGGTGGGCAATGAGCAGTTCTTC | CASSRRTGVGNEQFF | TRBV27 | - | TRBD1 | TRBJ2-1
TGCAGCGTGCGGACAGGGAATACGAACACTGAAGCTTTCTTT | CSVRTGNTNTEAFF | TRBV29-1 | - | TRBD1 | TRBJ1-1
TGTGCCACCAGTCGGGACAGGGTGGGAGAGCAGTACTTC | CATSRDRVGEQYF | TRBV24-1 | - | TRBD1 | TRBJ2-7
TGTGCCAGCAGCCCCGGGGATCGAGGCCAGTACTTC | CASSPGDRGQYF | TRBV11-2 | - | - | TRBJ2-5
TGTGCCAGCAGCTTACCAAACAGGGGAAGTCCTGAAGCTTTCTTT | CASSLPNRGSPEAFF | TRBV11-3 | - | TRBD1 | TRBJ1-1
TGCAGCGCTATGGACACTCCGTACTATGGCTACACCTTC | CSAMDTPYYGYTF | TRBV29-1 | - | - | TRBJ1-2
TGTGCCTGGAGTGTCGCTAGCGGGAGGTATGAGCAGTTCTTC | CAWSVASGRYEQFF | TRBV30 | - | TRBD2 | TRBJ2-1
TGTGCCAGCAGCGTAGGGTCTGCTCCCGGGAATGAGCAGTTCTTC | CASSVGSAPGNEQFF | TRBV9 | - | - | TRBJ2-1
TGTGCCAGCTCACCATCCGCGGTCAGGGGCCACAATGAGCAGTTCTTC | CASSPSAVRGHNEQFF | TRBV18 | - | - | TRBJ2-1
TGTGGTTCGACGGGAGGAATTCAAGAGACCCAGTACTTC | CGSTGGIQETQYF | TRBV11-2 | - | TRBD2 | TRBJ2-5
TGTGCCAGCAGCACCAGAAGCGGGAGAGTAACAGATACGCAGTATTTT | CASSTRSGRVTDTQYF | TRBV5-4 | - | TRBD2 | TRBJ2-3
TGTGCCAGTACCCCGAGAAGAATTGAGATGAACACTGAAGCTTTCTTT | CASTPRRIEMNTEAFF | TRBV19 | - | - | TRBJ1-1
TGTGCCAGCAGCCGCCGACTAGAAGCCTCAGATACGCAGTATTTT | CASSRRLEASDTQYF | TRBV11-3 | - | - | TRBJ2-3
TGTGCCACCAGCAGAGGGGACAGTACCTACGAGCAGTACTTC | CATSRGDSTYEQYF | TRBV15 | - | TRBD1 | TRBJ2-7
TGTGCCAGCAGCCACCCGCTAGCGGGATACCTTGAGCAGTTCTTC | CASSHPLAGYLEQFF | TRBV7-2 | once | TRBD2 | TRBJ2-1
TGTGCCAGCAGTGAAGCCGGACTGGTCTTTGGCACAGATACGCAGTATTTT | CASSEAGLVFGTDTQYF | TRBV6-1 | - | - | TRBJ2-3
TGTGCCAGTAGTCTCGGGACTTATGAGAAGTATCAGCCCCAGCATTTT | CASSLGTYEKYQPQHF | TRBV19 | - | - | TRBJ1-5
TGTGCCAGTAGTATAGGGCCCACCGGGGAGCTGTTTTTT | CASSIGPTGELFF | TRBV19 | - | - | TRBJ2-2
TGTGCCAGCAGCTTAGGGCAGTTTAATGAAAAACTGTTTTTT | CASSLGQFNEKLFF | TRBV11-2 | - | - | TRBJ1-4
TGTGCCAGCAGCCAACCCGGGGGGCCATCGGAGACCCAGTACTTC | CASSQPGGPSETQYF | TRBV4-2 | - | - | TRBJ2-5
TGCGCCAGCAGCCCCTTTCTAGCGGGAGATAATGAGCAGTTCTTC | CASSPFLAGDNEQFF | TRBV5-1 | - | TRBD2 | TRBJ2-1
TGTGCCAGCAGTAAACAGACGAACACTGAAGCTTTCTTT | CASSKQTNTEAFF | TRBV6-5 | - | - | TRBJ1-1
TGTGCCAGCAGCTCCCAACGACAAGGTGGAGATACGCAGTATTTT | CASSSQRQGGDTQYF | TRBV11-2 | - | - | TRBJ2-3
TGTGCCAGCAGCCGCCGGACAGGGAAACCCCTCCACTTT | CASSRRTGKPLHF | TRBV11-3 | - | TRBD1 | TRBJ1-6
TGTGCCAGTATTCACAGGCGCTCTGGAAACACCATATATTTT | CASIHRRSGNTIYF | TRBV19 | - | - | TRBJ1-3